This paragraph covers one TCR beta chain sequence. Profiling relied on immunoSEQ multiplex PCR, and the TCRdb table lists in-frame clones only, not all of them. Here the sample spans approximately 66,000 clones, 85% being singletons. Between the trimmed V and J ends, which lost 2 bases and 0 bases, there was a span of 8 bases. This CDR3 has 14 residues. The study sampled blood at baseline, cycle 4 day 1, and cycle 7 day 1. This specimen belongs to a study of OX40 agonist ivuxolimab in advanced cancers. Study at large: Patients were treated with ivuxolimab, an agonistic anti-OX40 (CD134) antibody.

The source is an adult with an advanced solid tumor such as melanoma, head and neck, liver or kidney cancer. The starting material was CD4+ or CD8+ T cells sorted from blood, obtained in a trial of the OX40 agonist ivuxolimab. The chain has TRBV5-3 and TRBJ1-1; D is unresolved. TRBV5-3 is an open reading frame, and its role is uncertain. CDR3 loop: CARSFVLVNTEAFF. In DNA form, the CDR3 reads TGTGCCAGAAGCTTCGTATTAGTGAACACTGAAGCTTTCTTT.